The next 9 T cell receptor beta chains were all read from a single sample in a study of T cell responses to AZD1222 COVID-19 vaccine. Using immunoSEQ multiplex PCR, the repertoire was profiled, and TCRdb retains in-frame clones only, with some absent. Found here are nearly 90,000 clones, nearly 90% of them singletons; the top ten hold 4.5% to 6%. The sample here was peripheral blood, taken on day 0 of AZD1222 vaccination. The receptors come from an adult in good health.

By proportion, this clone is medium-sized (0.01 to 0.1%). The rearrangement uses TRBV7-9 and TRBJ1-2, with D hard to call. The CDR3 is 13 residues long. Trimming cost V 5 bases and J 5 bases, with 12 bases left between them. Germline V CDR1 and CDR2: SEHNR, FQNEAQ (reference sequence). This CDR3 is CASSRTEGYGYTF. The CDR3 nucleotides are TGTGCCAGCAGCCGGACGGAGGGATATGGCTACACCTTC.

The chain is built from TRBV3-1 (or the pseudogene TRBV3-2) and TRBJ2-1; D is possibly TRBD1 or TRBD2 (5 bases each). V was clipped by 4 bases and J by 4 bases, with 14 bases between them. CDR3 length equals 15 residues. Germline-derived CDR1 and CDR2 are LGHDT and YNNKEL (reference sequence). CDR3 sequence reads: CASSLGPAVYNEQFF. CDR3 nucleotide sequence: TGTGCCAGCAGCCTGGGACCCGCGGTATACAATGAGCAGTTCTTC.

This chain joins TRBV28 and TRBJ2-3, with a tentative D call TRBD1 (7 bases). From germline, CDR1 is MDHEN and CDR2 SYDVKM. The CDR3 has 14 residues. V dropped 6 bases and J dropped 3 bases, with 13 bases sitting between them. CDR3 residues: CASSLTGRTDTQYF. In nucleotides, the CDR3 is TGTGCCAGCAGCCTGACAGGGAGGACAGATACGCAGTATTTT.

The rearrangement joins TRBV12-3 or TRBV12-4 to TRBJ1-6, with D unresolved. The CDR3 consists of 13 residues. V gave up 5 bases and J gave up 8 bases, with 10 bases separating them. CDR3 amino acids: CASSQGLHSPLHF. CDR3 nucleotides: TGTGCCAGCAGTCAAGGGCTACATTCACCCCTCCACTTT.

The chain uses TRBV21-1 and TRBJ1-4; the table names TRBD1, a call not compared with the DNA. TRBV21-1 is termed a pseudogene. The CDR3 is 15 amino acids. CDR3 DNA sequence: TGTGCCAGCAGCAAAGGAGGGGGAATTTGGGAAAAACTGTTTTTT. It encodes CASSKGGGIWEKLFF.

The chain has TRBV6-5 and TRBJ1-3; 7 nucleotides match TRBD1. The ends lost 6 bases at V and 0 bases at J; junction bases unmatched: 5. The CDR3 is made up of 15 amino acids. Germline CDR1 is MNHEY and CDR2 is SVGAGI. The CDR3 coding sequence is TGTGCCAGCAGGGGGGACAGACACTCTGGAAACACCATATATTTT. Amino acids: CASRGDRHSGNTIYF.

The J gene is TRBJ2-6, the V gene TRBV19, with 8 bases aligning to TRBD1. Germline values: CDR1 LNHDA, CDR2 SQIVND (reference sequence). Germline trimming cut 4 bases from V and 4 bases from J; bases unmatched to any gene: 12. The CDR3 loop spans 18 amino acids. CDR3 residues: CASSKLDRGVAGANVLTF. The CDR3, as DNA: TGTGCCAGTAGTAAATTAGACAGGGGAGTTGCGGGGGCCAACGTCCTGACTTTC. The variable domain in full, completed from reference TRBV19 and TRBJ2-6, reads DGGITQSPKYLFRKEGQNVTLSCEQNLNHDAMYWYRQDPGQGLRLIYYSQIVNDFQKGDIAEGYSVSREKKESFPLTVTSAQKNPTAFYLCASSKLDRGVAGANVLTFGAGSRLTVL.

The CDR3 loop is CASSGGAGGRYEQFF. As DNA, the CDR3 is TGTGCCAGTAGTGGGGGAGCGGGAGGGCGGTATGAGCAGTTCTTC. The chain uses TRBV19 and TRBJ2-1, with TRBD2 identical over 10 bases. Trimming at V came to 5 bases and at J to 8 bases, leaving 9 bases not matched to a gene. The CDR3 loop spans 15 amino acids. The germline V gene encodes CDR1 LNHDA and CDR2 SQIVND (reference sequence).

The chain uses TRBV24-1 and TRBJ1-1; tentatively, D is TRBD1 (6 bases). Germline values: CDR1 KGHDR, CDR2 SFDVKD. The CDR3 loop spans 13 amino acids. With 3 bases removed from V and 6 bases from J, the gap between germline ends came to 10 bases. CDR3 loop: CATSDQGRAEAFF. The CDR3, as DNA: TGTGCCACCAGTGATCAGGGGAGGGCTGAAGCTTTCTTT.